The present T cell receptor beta chain was sequenced within a study of T cells after yellow fever vaccination. As for the study in general: SMART-Seq v4 Ultra Low Input prepared the low-cell-number fractions. Overall study results and limits: Booster samples showed a return of most primary-vaccination clones (around 96% CD4, 80% to 90% CD8). The presence of abundant clonotypes contaminating from the bulk population was possible in FACS-sorted repertoires.

The length of the CDR3 is 15 residues. In germline, CDR1 is SEHNR, CDR2 FQNEAQ (reference sequence). Trimming removed 4 bases from V and 10 bases from J; junction bases left unmatched: 13. As concerns this clonotype: Its antigen is unknown.

TCR cDNA, made by 5'RACE template switching, carried an added universal primer site and UMIs. MiXCR, applied by TCRdb to the 5' RACE reads, yields one record per CDR3 protein. The table has some 550,000 distinct CDR3 sequences, around 21% seen once; the top ten hold 14%. This chain links TRBV7-9 with TRBJ2-1; 7 positions agree with TRBD2. This sequence was found in a man aged 25 to 40 who received the YFV17D yellow fever vaccine. Sequencing used PBMCs, obtained 15 days after the yellow fever booster vaccination. The CDR3 loop is CASSYGGGLTGEQFF. The CDR3 DNA reads TGTGCCAGCAGCTACGGGGGAGGGCTCACGGGGGAGCAGTTCTTC.